Each of the 10 T cell receptor beta chains below was sequenced from the same sample in a study of cytomegalovirus exposure and HLA in healthy donors. With 60 Vbeta and 13 Jbeta primers, the PCR was carried out. Generated by immunoSEQ multiplex PCR, the TCRdb table keeps only in-frame clones and is missing some. Here the sample spans 75,000 to 90,000 clones, around 79% being singletons. Sequencing was done on a sample of PBMCs. These receptors all stem from a middle-aged woman in good health and CMV-seropositive.

V usage is TRBV19 and J usage is TRBJ2-7; the match to TRBD1 covers 10 bases. CDR1 is LNHDA and CDR2 is SQIVND in the germline V gene (reference sequence). The ends lost 3 bases at V and 5 bases at J; junction bases unmatched: 7. The CDR3 contains 15 residues. The CDR3 DNA is TGTGCCAGTAGTATCTACGGGACAGGGGTCCACGAGCAGTACTTC. Its protein product is CASSIYGTGVHEQYF.

The chain carries TRBV6-5 and TRBJ1-2; TRBD1 is a possible D gene (5 bases). Per the germline V gene, CDR1 is MNHEY and CDR2 is SVGAGI. The V and J ends lost 0 bases and 5 bases respectively, with 10 bases between them. CDR3 length: 14 amino acids. Here the CDR3 DNA reads TGTGCCAGCAGTTACTCGTCGCAGGGTTATGGCTACACCTTC. Translation: CASSYSSQGYGYTF.

The chain combines TRBV7-2 with TRBJ1-1; D is unclear. CDR1 and CDR2 from the germline V gene are SGHTA and FQGNSA. Trimming shortened V by 3 bases and J by 3 bases, and 8 bases separated the two germline ends. This CDR3 spans 13 amino acids. The DNA of the CDR3 is TGTGCCAGCAGCTTTTCAGAATACACTGAAGCTTTCTTT. Translation: CASSFSEYTEAFF.

CDR3 nucleotides: TGTGCCAGCAGCTTAGATGGCGGTTACTACGAGCAGTACTTC. Amino acids: CASSLDGGYYEQYF. The J gene is TRBJ2-7, the V gene TRBV7-2, with D uncertain. Germline V gene data show CDR1 as SGHTA and CDR2 as FQGNSA. Trimming removed 1 base at V and 3 bases at J, with 10 bases between. The CDR3 extends over 14 amino acids.

The chain is built from TRBV10-1 and TRBJ2-7, with 11 bases lining up with TRBD1. In germline, CDR1 is WNHNN, CDR2 SYGVQD (reference sequence). Germline trimming cut 6 bases from V and 9 bases from J; bases unmatched to any gene: 16. The CDR3 is made up of 16 amino acids. Here the CDR3 DNA reads TGCGCCAGCAGCGACGTCGGGGGACAGGGGGGTCAGGCGCAGTACTTC. It encodes CASSDVGGQGGQAQYF.

A few counts support this clone. The J gene is TRBJ2-1, the V gene TRBV9; TRBD2 agrees at 10 bases. From germline, CDR1 is SGDLS and CDR2 YYNGEE. After removal of 2 bases from V and 0 bases from J, the junction contained 11 bases not matched to a gene. CDR3 size: 19 residues. CDR3 loop: CASSVTGTSASSSYNEQFF. The CDR3 DNA reads as TGTGCCAGCAGCGTGACCGGGACTAGCGCTTCGAGCTCCTACAATGAGCAGTTCTTC.

J is TRBJ1-5 and V is TRBV15, with a tentative D call TRBD1 (6 bases). Trimming left V 8 bases short and J 12 bases short, with 20 bases between. This CDR3 has 13 residues. Germline loops: CDR1 LNHNV, CDR2 YYDKDF (reference sequence). The CDR3 spells CATGTTLRGDQHF. The CDR3 nucleotides read TGTGCCACCGGAACTACCCTCAGGGGCGACCAGCATTTT.

The chain recombines TRBV5-1 with TRBJ2-7; 7 positions agree with TRBD2. Per germline, CDR1 SGHRS and CDR2 YFSETQ. After removal of 2 bases from V and 7 bases from J, the junction contained 12 bases not matched to a gene. The CDR3 runs to 15 residues. The CDR3 DNA reads TGCGCCAGCAGCTTCACTAGCGACTCCTCTGGAGAGCAGTACTTC. Translation: CASSFTSDSSGEQYF.

Regarding this clone: This is likely a read error, given that the CDR3 carries no conserved phenylalanine or tryptophan at its end. It is unclear where the CDR3 begins or ends on the DNA, so no DNA is shown, and the CDR3 is as TCRdb lists it. This chain joins TRBV6-5 and TRBJ2-7; the table's D call of TRBD2 was not tested on the DNA. Per the germline V gene, CDR1 is MNHEY and CDR2 is SVGAGI. Termini included, the CDR3 measures 11 amino acids. CDR3 in amino acids: CASSYSRSDCI.

The chain's CDR3 is CASSYPSGDGPYEQYF. The CDR3 nucleotides are TGTGCCAGCAGTTACCCTTCGGGAGATGGGCCCTACGAGCAGTACTTC. The V and J genes are TRBV6-6 and TRBJ2-7; D is perhaps TRBD2 (6 bases). The CDR3 is 16 amino acids. The germline V gene has CDR1 MNHNY and CDR2 SVGAGI (reference sequence). The ends were cut back, 2 bases at V and 2 bases at J, with 16 bases in the middle.